The entry that follows covers one T cell receptor (beta chain) sequence. This sample stems from a study of molecular identifiers for immune sequencing clone quantification. Trimming removed 7 bases from V and 0 bases from J, with 25 bases in between. CDR1 is LNHDA, CDR2 SQIVND, per germline (reference sequence). CDR3 size: 19 residues. Previously published methods and listed TCR primers were used for the bulk TCR libraries. TCRdb re-derived calls from the PCR reads in MiXCR, one entry per CDR3 protein. The sample consists of around 460,000 distinct CDR3 sequences, about 20% of them appearing once. This clonotype originated in a human donor in good health. Some libraries in this study had Jurkat cell RNA spiked in. This chain connects TRBV19 to TRBJ1-5; no reliable D call. The sequenced sample consisted of naive CD8+ T cells from blood, with Jurkat cell RNA spiked in. Subset meaning: FACS-sorted CD8+CD4-CCR7+CD45RA+ naive T cells. The DNA of the CDR3 is TGTGCCAGTACCCTACCTTCCGGGATCGACGGTCATAGCAATCAGCCCCAGCATTTT. This gives the protein CASTLPSGIDGHSNQPQHF.